This T cell receptor beta chain is drawn from a study of early T cells in non-severe SARS-CoV-2 infection. Study at large: Unsorted whole-blood RNA was sequenced in bulk, leaving chains unpaired.

TCRdb independently ran MiXCR on the 5' RACE reads; one entry per CDR3 protein. Here the sample spans 68,000 or so distinct CDR3 sequences, 11% being singletons. V gave up 7 bases and J gave up 4 bases, with 5 bases separating them. Germline V lookup: CDR1 SNHLY, CDR2 FYNNEI. CDR3 size: 10 residues. The TCR was taken from an adult who was a healthcare worker with PCR-confirmed SARS-CoV-2 infection or an uninfected control (not recorded which). The sequenced material came from whole blood. The chain carries TRBV2 and TRBJ2-7; D gene ambiguous. The CDR3 sequence: CASTTYEQYF. The DNA for the CDR3 is TGTGCCAGCACCACGTACGAGCAGTACTTC.